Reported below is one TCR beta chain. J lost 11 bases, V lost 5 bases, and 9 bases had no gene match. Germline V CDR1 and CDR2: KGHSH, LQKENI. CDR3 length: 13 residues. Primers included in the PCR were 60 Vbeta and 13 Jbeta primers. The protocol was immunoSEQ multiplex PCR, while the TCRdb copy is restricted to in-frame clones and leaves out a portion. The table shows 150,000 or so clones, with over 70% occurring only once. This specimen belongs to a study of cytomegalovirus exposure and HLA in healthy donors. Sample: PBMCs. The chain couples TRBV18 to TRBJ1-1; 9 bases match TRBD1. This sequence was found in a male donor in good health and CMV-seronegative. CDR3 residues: CASSSDRGLNAFF. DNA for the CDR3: TGTGCCAGCTCATCGGACAGGGGCCTGAATGCTTTCTTT.